This T cell receptor (beta chain) was documented in a study of T cells in Graves' hyperthyroidism and ophthalmopathy. Amplified TCR beta CDR3 regions came from RNA transcripts. The HTBI set primed first-round TCR CDR3 RT-PCR. TCRdb ran MiXCR on the multiplex PCR reads and lists one entry per CDR3 protein. The sample has 300,000 to 400,000 distinct CDR3 sequences; around a sixth are singletons. Subjects with ophthalmopathy showed a Clinical Activity Score no lower than 3, a NOSPECS grade no lower than 4, and a duration shorter than 3 months. Lactation, pregnancy, other autoimmune disease or uncontrolled infection led to exclusion of patients. Of note for this clonotype: Its specificity is not known.

CDR3 length: 16 amino acids. From germline, CDR1 is LGHNT and CDR2 FRNRAP. V dropped 0 bases and J dropped 1 base, with 12 bases sitting between them. Findings of the study overall: The majority of expanded thyroid clonotypes above 0.001 also appeared in blood. Ophthalmopathy, which appeared later, was predicted by the model a median 6.5 months before onset.

Source material: blood. This chain connects TRBV12-5 to TRBJ1-1; a possible D gene is TRBD1 (6 bases). The TCR originated in a man aged 18 to 30 with Graves' ophthalmopathy. This CDR3 reads CASGLVKQGANTEAFF. The CDR3 bases are TGTGCTAGTGGTTTGGTTAAACAGGGAGCGAACACTGAAGCTTTCTTT.